The 20 T cell receptor beta chains given below trace back to one sample, sequenced in a study of T cells in Graves' hyperthyroidism and ophthalmopathy. Amplification yielded TCR beta CDR3 regions, with RNA transcripts as the source. When the TCR CDR3 underwent first-round RT-PCR, the HTBI primer set was used. Via MiXCR, TCRdb re-called the multiplex PCR reads, giving one row per CDR3 protein. The sample gives nearly 600,000 distinct CDR3 sequences, over 11% of which show up once; 5.8% is in the top ten. Material for sequencing was blood. These receptors originate from a woman in her thirties with Graves' hyperthyroidism that later progressed to Graves' ophthalmopathy.

The J gene is TRBJ2-3, the V gene TRBV3-1, with D unresolved. The germline V gene encodes CDR1 LGHDT and CDR2 YNNKEL (reference sequence). This CDR3 contains 12 residues. V was pared by 3 bases and J by 6 bases, with 7 bases between. Here the CDR3 reads CASSQTMDTQYF. Written as DNA, the CDR3 is TGTGCCAGCAGCCAGACCATGGATACGCAGTATTTT.

This clonotype was found a few times. The chain links TRBV30 to TRBJ1-5; D may be TRBD1 (5 bases). Trimming took off 3 bases at V and 4 bases at J, with 7 bases between the two ends. The germline CDR1 and CDR2 sequences are GTSNPN and SVGIG (reference sequence). The CDR3 is 12 amino acids. This CDR3 is CAWSRANQPQHF. CDR3 nucleotides: TGTGCCTGGAGCAGGGCTAATCAGCCCCAGCATTTT.

This clonotype was seen many times. This chain connects TRBV12-3 or TRBV12-4 to TRBJ2-1; no definite D call. Trimming took off 6 bases at V and 0 bases at J, with 6 bases between the two ends. This CDR3 contains 13 residues. The CDR3 region has the DNA TGTGCCAGCAGCCCCGACTCCTACAATGAGCAGTTCTTC. Its protein product is CASSPDSYNEQFF.

The table lists this clonotype with many counts. The chain combines TRBV6-1 with TRBJ1-4, with TRBD1 matching over 8 bases. The germline V gene encodes CDR1 MNHNS and CDR2 SASEGT. This CDR3 has 15 residues. The V and J ends lost 6 bases and 7 bases, in that order; junction bases with no gene match: 10. The CDR3 region has the DNA TGTGCCAGCAGACCTACTTCAGGGGGCGGTGAAAAACTGTTTTTT. Its protein is CASRPTSGGGEKLFF.

This clonotype was recorded many times. The DNA of the CDR3 is TGCAGCGTCGAGGGACTAGCGGGAGCAGATACGCAGTATTTT. Amino acid sequence: CSVEGLAGADTQYF. The chain has TRBV29-1 and TRBJ2-3; 14 nucleotides agree with TRBD2. Germline V gives CDR1 SQVTM, CDR2 ANQGSEA. CDR3 length: 14 amino acids. Losses at the gene ends were 6 bases for V and 4 bases for J; bases not matched to a gene: 3.

V is TRBV5-1 and J is TRBJ2-3; no clear D. Germline loops: CDR1 SGHRS, CDR2 YFSETQ. The V end was cut by 5 bases, the J end by 5 bases, with 9 bases between. The CDR3 runs to 12 residues. The CDR3 DNA reads as TGCGCCAGCAGTTTTGGGGTAGATACGCAGTATTTT. Residues: CASSFGVDTQYF.

The sample holds many counts of this clonotype. The chain links TRBV18 to TRBJ2-5; no clear D. CDR3 size: 14 residues. CDR1 and CDR2 from the germline V gene are KGHSH and LQKENI. V was pared by 0 bases and J by 2 bases, with 7 bases between. The DNA of the CDR3 is TGTGCCAGCTCACCACCAAATTCGCAAGAGACCCAGTACTTC. Translation: CASSPPNSQETQYF.

This clonotype was counted between two and nine times. Written as DNA, the CDR3 is TGCAGTGCTGGGCAGAATCTGGCCTACGAGCAGTACTTC. Translation: CSAGQNLAYEQYF. V gene TRBV20-1 combines with J gene TRBJ2-7; D is uncertain. The V and J ends lost 5 bases and 2 bases respectively, with 13 bases between them. Germline loops: CDR1 DFQATT, CDR2 SNEGSKA (reference sequence). The CDR3 length is 13 residues.

The CDR3 here is CASSLDGQGPSPLHF. The CDR3 DNA is TGCGCCAGCAGCCTGGACGGACAGGGGCCCTCACCCCTCCACTTT. This chain links TRBV4-1 with TRBJ1-6; TRBD1 matches 9 bases. The CDR3 loop spans 15 amino acids. Losses at the gene ends were 4 bases for V and 10 bases for J; bases not matched to a gene: 8. Germline-derived CDR1 and CDR2 are MGHRA and YSYEKL.

This chain's CDR3 is CASSSTGDDYGYTF. Written as DNA, the CDR3 is TGTGCCAGCAGCTCCACAGGCGACGACTATGGCTACACCTTC. This chain uses TRBV7-9 with TRBJ1-2; possibly TRBD1 for D (5 bases). V lost 4 bases and J 3 bases, leaving 12 bases between the germline ends. Germline V CDR1 and CDR2: SEHNR, FQNEAQ (reference sequence). The CDR3 has 14 residues.

V gene TRBV19 combines with J gene TRBJ1-2, with 7 bases matching TRBD1. J lost 2 bases, V lost 4 bases, and 10 bases had no gene match. The V gene's germline CDR1 is LNHDA and CDR2 SQIVND (reference sequence). The CDR3 is 16 residues long. The CDR3 reads CASSTPQGVANYGYTF. CDR3 nucleotide sequence: TGTGCCAGTAGTACCCCTCAGGGGGTCGCGAACTATGGCTACACCTTC.

This clonotype came up many times. J is TRBJ2-7 and V is TRBV5-5; TRBD1 aligns across 9 bases. CDR1 and CDR2 from the germline V gene are SGHKS and YYEKEE (reference sequence). The junction had 3 bases not matched to a gene; V was cut back by 0 bases and J by 5 bases. The CDR3 covers 14 residues. CDR3 in amino acids: CASSLGDRVHEQYF. The CDR3, as DNA: TGTGCCAGCAGCTTGGGGGACAGGGTCCACGAGCAGTACTTC.

The chain is built from TRBV7-2 and TRBJ2-1, with D possibly being TRBD2 (6 bases). V was trimmed by 1 base and J by 7 bases, leaving 17 bases between them. This CDR3 spans 16 amino acids. Germline V gene sequence: CDR1 SGHTA, CDR2 FQGNSA. The CDR3 here is CASSLVGGNMFNEQFF. In DNA form, the CDR3 reads TGTGCCAGCAGCTTAGTAGGCGGGAATATGTTTAATGAGCAGTTCTTC.

This clonotype was detected a few times. The chain links TRBV7-3 to TRBJ2-4; D is perhaps TRBD1 (6 bases). The germline gives CDR1 SGHTA, CDR2 FQGTGA. Trimming took off 5 bases at V and 0 bases at J, with 14 bases between the two ends. The CDR3 is 16 amino acids. CDR3 nucleotides: TGTGCCAGCAGCCCAGGGACATCGGGAGCCAAAAACATTCAGTACTTC. Residues: CASSPGTSGAKNIQYF.

The rearrangement uses TRBV11-2 and TRBJ1-1, with D possibly TRBD1 on 6 matching bases. The CDR3 spans 16 residues. Trimming shortened V by 7 bases and J by 5 bases, and 23 bases separated the two germline ends. Per germline, CDR1 SGHAT and CDR2 FQNNGV. The DNA for the CDR3 is TGTGCCAGCACCTCGATGGGGGGGGCTTGGCGGACTGAAGCTTTCTTT. Translated: CASTSMGGAWRTEAFF. The full variable domain, in which reference TRBV11-2 and TRBJ1-1 provide the parts outside the CDR3, is EAGVAQSPRYKIIEKRQSVAFWCNPISGHATLYWYQQILGQGPKLLIQFQNNGVVDDSQLPKDRFSAERLKGVDSTLKIQPAKLEDSAVYLCASTSMGGAWRTEAFFGQGTRLTVV.

Ten or more counts support this clonotype. V and J are TRBV6-1 and TRBJ2-5, with D hard to call. Deletions cut 5 bases from V and 0 bases from J, with 7 bases between. The CDR3 has 13 amino acids. Germline V gene data show CDR1 as MNHNS and CDR2 as SASEGT. CDR3 DNA: TGTGCCAGCAGTAACCAGGACCAAGAGACCCAGTACTTC. This translates into CASSNQDQETQYF.

This clonotype has at least ten counts. The chain links TRBV10-3 to TRBJ2-7, with 7 bases lining up with TRBD1. Unmatched junction bases numbered 5, after V lost 3 bases and J lost 3 bases. Germline assignment: CDR1 ENHRY and CDR2 SYGVKD. The CDR3 extends over 14 amino acids. CDR3 region: CAISEGQADYEQYF. In nucleotides, the CDR3 is TGTGCCATCAGTGAAGGACAGGCAGACTACGAGCAGTACTTC.

This clonotype occurred many times. CDR3 nucleotides: TGCGCCAGCAGCCAAGGAAACACAGATACGCAGTATTTT. This sequence encodes CASSQGNTDTQYF. The J gene is TRBJ2-3, the V gene TRBV4-1; D is unresolved. The CDR3 is made up of 13 amino acids. The V gene lost 1 base and the J gene lost 2 bases, with 4 bases spanning the gap. From germline, CDR1 is MGHRA and CDR2 YSYEKL.

This clonotype was counted many times. This chain uses TRBV7-3 with TRBJ2-5, with a tentative D call TRBD2 (5 bases). The length of the CDR3 is 15 residues. Germline V gene lookup returns CDR1 SGHTA and CDR2 FQGTGA. Between the trimmed V and J ends, which lost 4 bases and 4 bases, there was a span of 16 bases. This CDR3 reads CASSSIGESGETQYF. Written as DNA, the CDR3 is TGTGCCAGCAGCTCGATCGGGGAAAGCGGAGAGACCCAGTACTTC.

This clonotype appeared many times. The chain joins TRBV19 to TRBJ2-5; D may correspond to TRBD1 or TRBD2 (5 bases each). This CDR3 is 13 amino acids long. From germline, CDR1 is LNHDA and CDR2 SQIVND (reference sequence). V gave up 6 bases and J gave up 7 bases, with 15 bases separating them. This chain's CDR3 is CASREIPGTTQYF. Here the CDR3 DNA reads TGTGCCAGTAGAGAGATTCCTGGGACGACCCAGTACTTC.